A single sample is the source of the 20 T cell receptor beta chains below, sequenced in a study of T cell responses to AZD1222 COVID-19 vaccine. The repertoire was sequenced with immunoSEQ multiplex PCR; TCRdb's copy has only in-frame clones and lacks some. The sample yields about 140,000 clones, roughly 82% seen once. Sequenced here: peripheral blood, sampled on day 0 of AZD1222 vaccination. Source of these receptors: an adult in good health.

The sample holds a few counts of this clone. The chain uses TRBV19 and TRBJ1-1; D unresolved. The germline CDR1 and CDR2 sequences are LNHDA and SQIVND (reference sequence). The germline V and J ends were trimmed by 6 bases and 1 base, with 21 bases remaining between them. The CDR3 is 17 residues long. The CDR3 DNA is TGTGCCAGTAGACAACAGAAACTGACGCAGCGGAACACTGAAGCTTTCTTT. This codes for CASRQQKLTQRNTEAFF.

CDR3 bases: TGTGCCAGCAGCTTAGCAGGGCGTCCGACCACGGTAGACACAGATACGCAGTATTTT. Amino acids: CASSLAGRPTTVDTDTQYF. The rearrangement links TRBV7-6 to TRBJ2-3; D is uncertain. V lost 0 bases to trimming and J lost 2 bases, with 21 bases between them. This CDR3 contains 19 residues. Per the germline V gene, CDR1 is SGHVS and CDR2 is FNYEAQ.

Note on this clone: Relative to the germline gene, one junction end is altered; a read error may explain this. The chain recombines TRBV7-7 with TRBJ2-1, with 10 bases matching TRBD2. This CDR3 is 15 amino acids long. Germline V gene lookup returns CDR1 SSHAT and CDR2 FNYEAQ (reference sequence). CDR3 protein: CASSLKAGGHNEQFF. CDR3 DNA: TGTGCTAGCAGCTTAAAAGCGGGGGGGCATAATGAGCAGTTCTTC.

Only one count was recorded for this clone. This rearrangement joins TRBV19 to TRBJ2-5; the D gene could be TRBD1 or TRBD2 (5 bases each). There are 14 residues in the CDR3. V was pared by 5 bases and J by 4 bases, with 14 bases between. Germline assignment: CDR1 LNHDA and CDR2 SQIVND (reference sequence). The CDR3 sequence is CASSPRDRGETQYF. CDR3 DNA: TGTGCCAGTAGTCCCCGGGACCGGGGAGAGACCCAGTACTTC.

V gene TRBV30 combines with J gene TRBJ2-5, with TRBD1 identical over 8 bases. This CDR3 comprises 15 residues. Trimming at V came to 3 bases and at J to 5 bases, leaving 11 bases not matched to a gene. Germline V gene data show CDR1 as GTSNPN and CDR2 as SVGIG (reference sequence). CDR3 loop: CAWRERTGLRETQYF. CDR3 DNA: TGTGCCTGGAGGGAACGGACAGGGCTGCGGGAGACCCAGTACTTC.

In this sample, this clone turned up a few times. CDR3 DNA sequence: TGTGCCAGTAGCACACTAAACTATGGCTACACCTTC. As protein: CASSTLNYGYTF. The chain joins TRBV19 to TRBJ1-2; D not resolved. From germline, CDR1 is LNHDA and CDR2 SQIVND (reference sequence). Trimming took off 6 bases at V and 2 bases at J, with 7 bases between the two ends. The CDR3 sequence is 12 residues long.

The rearrangement joins TRBV19 to TRBJ2-7; perhaps D is TRBD1 or TRBD2 (5 bases each). Trimming shortened V by 5 bases and J by 9 bases, and 23 bases separated the two germline ends. The V gene's germline CDR1 is LNHDA and CDR2 SQIVND (reference sequence). The CDR3 consists of 15 residues. The chain's CDR3 is CASSRGSMFLWGQYF. DNA of the CDR3: TGTGCCAGTAGTCGGGGCAGCATGTTTCTTTGGGGGCAGTACTTC.

This clone is a singleton in its sample. The chain couples TRBV7-9 to TRBJ1-1; D not certain. The germline V and J ends were trimmed by 1 base and 7 bases, with 13 bases remaining between them. This CDR3 is 14 amino acids long. Per germline, CDR1 SEHNR and CDR2 FQNEAQ (reference sequence). The CDR3 sequence is CASSLGGSRGEAFF. In DNA, the CDR3 is TGTGCCAGCAGCTTAGGAGGGTCCCGCGGTGAAGCTTTCTTT.

This clone was recorded a few times. The V gene is TRBV6-2 or TRBV6-3, the J gene TRBJ2-4, with 7 bases that match TRBD1. With V trimmed by 6 bases and J by 0 bases, 14 bases remained unmatched. CDR1 and CDR2 from the germline V gene are MNHEY and SVGEGT. The CDR3 length is 18 residues. CDR3 DNA: TGTGCCAGCAGCCCAGACAGGGCGACCCAACTAGCCAAAAACATTCAGTACTTC. This sequence encodes CASSPDRATQLAKNIQYF.

The chain has TRBV19 and TRBJ1-2; D may be TRBD1 (5 bases). V gave up 4 bases and J gave up 5 bases, with 17 bases separating them. In germline, CDR1 is LNHDA, CDR2 SQIVND (reference sequence). The CDR3 extends over 15 amino acids. CDR3 protein: CASSTQGQGDYGYTF. CDR3 sequence (DNA): TGTGCCAGTAGTACTCAAGGGCAGGGAGATTATGGCTACACCTTC.

This sequence joins TRBV5-4 and TRBJ2-2, with D uncertain. CDR1 SGHNT and CDR2 YYREEE come from the germline V gene (reference sequence). V was clipped by 0 bases and J by 3 bases, with 6 bases between them. This CDR3 has 14 residues. CDR3 sequence (DNA): TGTGCCAGCAGCTTGGGTATATACACCGGGGAGCTGTTTTTT. The encoded protein is CASSLGIYTGELFF.

This rearrangement joins TRBV7-3 to TRBJ1-1, with D unresolved. Germline CDR1 and CDR2: SGHTA and FQGTGA. V was cut by 3 bases and J by 1 base, with 9 bases left in between. The CDR3 length is 14 residues. The CDR3 region has the DNA TGTGCCAGCAGCTTTACTGGTCAGAACACTGAAGCTTTCTTT. Translating gives CASSFTGQNTEAFF.

This clone was seen a few times. This rearrangement joins TRBV12-3 or TRBV12-4 to TRBJ2-1, with D possibly TRBD2 on 5 matching bases. Trimming removed 3 bases from V and 8 bases from J, with 11 bases in between. CDR3 length equals 13 residues. CDR3 coding DNA: TGTGCCAGCAGTTTTGGTATGCGGGATGAGCAGTTCTTC. This encodes CASSFGMRDEQFF.

The chain couples TRBV7-2 to TRBJ1-5, with a possible D match to TRBD1 (6 bases). The CDR3 runs 14 residues. Germline V CDR1 and CDR2: SGHTA, FQGNSA. Trimming took 2 bases from V and 4 from J, leaving 9 bases between them. CDR3 in DNA: TGTGCCAGCAGCTTAAAAACAGGGAATCAGCCCCAGCATTTT. Translated, it gives CASSLKTGNQPQHF.

V is TRBV5-4 and J is TRBJ2-1; D not resolved. Germline V gene data show CDR1 as SGHNT and CDR2 as YYREEE (reference sequence). Trimming took off 4 bases at V and 5 bases at J, with 13 bases between the two ends. CDR3 length equals 14 residues. CDR3 sequence: CASSPSYRNNEQFF. The CDR3, as DNA: TGTGCCAGCAGCCCTAGTTATAGGAACAATGAGCAGTTCTTC. Full variable domain (rest looked up from reference TRBV5-4 and TRBJ2-1): ETGVTQSPTHLIKTRGQQVTLRCSSQSGHNTVSWYQQALGQGPQFIFQYYREEENGRGNFPPRFSGLQFPNYSSELNVNALELDDSALYLCASSPSYRNNEQFFGPGTRLTVL.

The V and J genes are TRBV6-6 and TRBJ2-1; a weak D match, TRBD2 (5 bases). The CDR3 runs 11 residues. Germline CDR1 and CDR2: MNHNY and SVGAGI (reference sequence). V lost 6 bases, J lost 9 bases, and 9 bases lay in between. The DNA for the CDR3 is TGTGCCAGCAGAAGGGAGATTGAGCAGTTCTTC. This translates into CASRREIEQFF.

Concerning this clone itself: This CDR3 is also generated by other DNA sequences in the sample. The genes are TRBV4-2 and TRBJ2-2; D remains ambiguous. V lost 0 bases, J lost 3 bases, and 5 bases lay in between. Germline V CDR1 and CDR2: LGHNA, YNFKEQ. The length of the CDR3 is 14 residues. For the CDR3, the DNA is TGTGCCAGCAGCCAAGATCGAGACACCGGGGAGCTGTTTTTT. Translation gives CASSQDRDTGELFF.

The genes are TRBV5-1 and TRBJ2-5; 7 positions match TRBD1. This CDR3 has 15 amino acids. Germline V gives CDR1 SGHRS, CDR2 YFSETQ. The J segment lost 5 bases and the V segment lost 4 bases, leaving 11 bases of the junction unmatched. CDR3 DNA sequence: TGCGCCAGCAGCATAGGAGACAGGGTTGAGGAGACCCAGTACTTC. It codes for CASSIGDRVEETQYF.

The chain employs TRBV7-3 and TRBJ2-1, with 10 bases identical to TRBD2. CDR3 length equals 16 residues. V gave up 0 bases and J gave up 8 bases; unmatched junction bases: 7. Germline lookup yields CDR1 SGHTA and CDR2 FQGTGA. CDR3 sequence (DNA): TGTGCCAGCAGCTTAACGGAAGCGGGGGGGCAGGATGAGCAGTTCTTC. Amino acids: CASSLTEAGGQDEQFF.

The chain combines TRBV3-1 (or the pseudogene TRBV3-2) with TRBJ1-2; 7 bases align to TRBD1. CDR3 length equals 12 residues. The germline CDR1 and CDR2 sequences are LGHDT and YNNKEL (reference sequence). V shed 3 bases and J 10 bases; nucleotides not matched to a gene: 5. Here the CDR3 reads CASSHGTVDYTF. The CDR3 region has the DNA TGTGCCAGCAGCCACGGGACAGTTGACTACACCTTC.